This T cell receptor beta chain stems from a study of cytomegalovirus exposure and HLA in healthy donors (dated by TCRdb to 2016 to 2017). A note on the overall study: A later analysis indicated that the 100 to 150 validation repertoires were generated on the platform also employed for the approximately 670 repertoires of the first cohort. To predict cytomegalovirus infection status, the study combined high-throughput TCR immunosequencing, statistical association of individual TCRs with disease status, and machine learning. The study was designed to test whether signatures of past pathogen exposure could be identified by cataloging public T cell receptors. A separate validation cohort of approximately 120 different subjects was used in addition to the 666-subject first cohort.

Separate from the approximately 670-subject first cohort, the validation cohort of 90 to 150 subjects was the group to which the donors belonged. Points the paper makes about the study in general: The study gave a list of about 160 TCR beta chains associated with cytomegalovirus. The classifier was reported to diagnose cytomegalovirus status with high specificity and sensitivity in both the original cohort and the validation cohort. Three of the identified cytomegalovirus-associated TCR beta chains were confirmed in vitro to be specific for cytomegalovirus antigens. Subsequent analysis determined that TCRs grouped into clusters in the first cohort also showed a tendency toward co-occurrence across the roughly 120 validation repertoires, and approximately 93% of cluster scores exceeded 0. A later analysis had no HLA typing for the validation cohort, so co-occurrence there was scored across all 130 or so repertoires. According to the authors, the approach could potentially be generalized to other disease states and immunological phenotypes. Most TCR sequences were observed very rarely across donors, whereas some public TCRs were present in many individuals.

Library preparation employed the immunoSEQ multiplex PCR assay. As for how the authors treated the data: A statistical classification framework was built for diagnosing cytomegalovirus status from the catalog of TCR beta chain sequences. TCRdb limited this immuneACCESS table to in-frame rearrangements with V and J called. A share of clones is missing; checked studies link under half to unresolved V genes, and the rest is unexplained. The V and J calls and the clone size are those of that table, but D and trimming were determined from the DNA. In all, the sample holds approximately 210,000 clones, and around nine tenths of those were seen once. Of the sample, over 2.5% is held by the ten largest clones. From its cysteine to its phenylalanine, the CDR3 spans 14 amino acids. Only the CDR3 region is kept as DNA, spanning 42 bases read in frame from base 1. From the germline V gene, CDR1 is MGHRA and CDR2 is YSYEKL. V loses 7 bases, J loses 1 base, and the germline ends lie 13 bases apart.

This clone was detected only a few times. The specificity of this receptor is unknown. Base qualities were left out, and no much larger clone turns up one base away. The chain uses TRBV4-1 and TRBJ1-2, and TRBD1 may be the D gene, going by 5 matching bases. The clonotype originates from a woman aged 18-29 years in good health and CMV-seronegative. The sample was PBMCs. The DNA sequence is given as TGCGCCAGCAACCCCTTCCAGGGTAACTATGGCTACACCTTC. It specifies CASNPFQGNYGYTF.